This T cell receptor (beta chain) emerged from a study of T cell changes during pregnancy in multiple sclerosis. The data were produced by immunoSEQ multiplex PCR, yet TCRdb's version contains in-frame clones alone and is incomplete. The sample includes roughly 100,000 clones, roughly nine tenths seen only once; the top ten take about 1.5%. In its sample, this clone was seen a few times. CDR3 length: 17 residues. This receptor was obtained from a female donor with multiple sclerosis, enrolled in a pregnancy study. V usage is TRBV21-1 and J usage is TRBJ1-6; the D call in the table, TRBD1, was not verified against the DNA. TRBV21-1 is labeled a pseudogene. This specimen was peripheral blood, taken before pregnancy. CDR3 residues: CASSKGPNTGFKSPLHF. The CDR3, as DNA: TGTGCCAGCAGCAAAGGGCCGAATACAGGGTTCAAGTCACCCCTCCACTTT.